Here is one TCR beta chain with its context. These data come from a study of control samples from healthy donors and cancer patients. The method was immunoSEQ multiplex PCR; TCRdb's version includes in-frame clones alone and lacks a portion of them. The repertoire includes about 84,000 clones, 90% to 95% of them detected once, and approximately 14% sits in the top ten. This CDR3 contains 14 residues. The ends were cut back, 7 bases at V and 0 bases at J, with 10 bases in the middle. Per germline, CDR1 LNHDA and CDR2 SQIVND (reference sequence). Material: blood. V gene TRBV19 combines with J gene TRBJ2-1; D remains ambiguous. The sequence came from a man aged 30 to 39 in good health. This CDR3 reads CASKVGSSYNEQFF. The CDR3 DNA follows: TGTGCCAGTAAGGTGGGTAGCTCCTACAATGAGCAGTTCTTC. Full variable domain (outside the CDR3, taken from reference TRBV19 and TRBJ2-1): DGGITQSPKYLFRKEGQNVTLSCEQNLNHDAMYWYRQDPGQGLRLIYYSQIVNDFQKGDIAEGYSVSREKKESFPLTVTSAQKNPTAFYLCASKVGSSYNEQFFGPGTRLTVL.